These 15 T cell receptor beta chains were sequenced from one sample in a study of tumor-infiltrating lymphocytes in primary liver carcinoma. Researchers generated TCR beta cDNA from around 510 ng of total RNA, relying on a constant-region primer. Libraries for TCR beta were built through three nested multiplex PCR rounds, which together made up a slightly modified ARM-PCR procedure. TRBV1-TRBV30 forward primers paired with a C-beta reverse primer drove the first two PCR rounds, about 9 cycles each. Each CDR3 protein gets one entry after TCRdb re-called the multiplex PCR reads with MiXCR. The sample has approximately 210,000 distinct CDR3 sequences; approximately 64% are singletons. Unsorted whole blood supplied the blood RNA, and germline DNA was isolated too. Material for sequencing was peripheral blood. The receptors derive from a woman in her sixties with primary liver carcinoma and hepatitis B virus infection.

To note about this clonotype: One junction end does not reproduce the germline sequence, and a read error may be involved. Here the CDR3 reads CASRLVGQETRYF. The CDR3 DNA reads TGTGCCAGCAGACTAGTCGGTCAAGAGACCCGGTACTTC. This chain uses TRBV11-3 with TRBJ2-5, with D perhaps matching TRBD2 (5 bases). CDR3 size: 13 residues. Germline V gives CDR1 SGHNT, CDR2 YENEEA.

This clonotype was seen more than once but under ten times. It may be a read error: a sequence one base away is much more abundant. This rearrangement joins TRBV6-6 to TRBJ1-2; a weak D match, TRBD1 (5 bases). Germline loops: CDR1 MNHNY, CDR2 SVGAGI (reference sequence). Trimming took 8 bases from V and 4 from J, leaving 11 bases between them. This CDR3 is 12 amino acids long. The CDR3 bases are TGTGCCAGCGCTGGGGGGATCTATGGCTACACCTTC. It codes for CASAGGIYGYTF.

Concerning this clonotype itself: Compared with germline, one end of the junction differs, possibly owing to a read error. The chain is built from TRBV6-5 and TRBJ2-3; no definite D call. CDR1 is MNHEY, CDR2 SVGAGI, per germline. This CDR3 region has 14 residues. CDR3 residues: CASIRLSGPDTLYF. DNA of the CDR3: TGTGCCAGCATCAGATTATCGGGTCCAGATACGCTGTATTTT.

This clonotype was found a few times. This chain links TRBV5-6 with TRBJ2-6, with no clear D. Trimming stripped 1 base from V and 0 bases from J, with 8 bases between. CDR3 length: 16 residues. CDR1 is SGHDT and CDR2 is YYEEEE in the germline V gene. CDR3 region: CASSLSVSSGANVLTF. CDR3 in DNA: TGTGCCAGCAGCTTGTCTGTGTCCTCTGGGGCCAACGTCCTGACTTTC. Full variable domain (remainder filled in from reference TRBV5-6 and TRBJ2-6): DAGVTQSPTHLIKTRGQQVTLRCSPKSGHDTVSWYQQALGQGPQFIFQYYEEEERQRGNFPDRFSGHQFPNYSSELNVNALLLGDSALYLCASSLSVSSGANVLTFGAGSRLTVL.

The CDR3: CVCSLNGNVPSANQFF. In DNA form, the CDR3 reads TGTGTCTGCAGCTTAAATGGAAATGTTCCTAGCGCGAATCAGTTCTTC. This chain links TRBV11-2 with TRBJ2-1; possible D gene TRBD2, 6 bases. This CDR3 has 16 residues. CDR1 SGHAT and CDR2 FQNNGV come from the germline V gene.

Worth noting for this clonotype: At one end the junction does not follow the germline gene, possibly because of a read error. The chain joins TRBV6-1 to TRBJ2-3; 12 bases fit TRBD2. This CDR3 region has 17 residues. CDR1 is MNHNS and CDR2 is SASEGT in the germline V gene. Written as DNA, the CDR3 is TGTGCCAGCAGCTACGATCCGACTAGCGGGAGCACGGATACGCAGTATTTT. Protein sequence: CASSYDPTSGSTDTQYF.

For this clonotype: This could be a read error, since a much larger clone is one nucleotide away. The V gene is TRBV5-5, the J gene TRBJ2-1, with 11 positions matching TRBD2. This CDR3 has 16 amino acids. The germline CDR1 and CDR2 sequences are SGHKS and YYEKEE (reference sequence). CDR3 DNA: TGTGCCAGCAGCTCAACTAGCGGGAGCCGGTACAATGGGCAGTTCTTC. Protein sequence: CASSSTSGSRYNGQFF.

This clonotype has a handful of counts. The chain has TRBV6-5 and TRBJ2-7; D perhaps matches TRBD1 (6 bases). Germline-derived CDR1 and CDR2 are MNHEY and SVGAGI. With 2 bases removed from V and 3 bases from J, the gap between germline ends came to 14 bases. The CDR3 extends over 15 amino acids. The CDR3 DNA follows: TGTGCCAGCAGTTACACCCCGGGACAAGGCTACGAGCAGTACTTC. Translating gives CASSYTPGQGYEQYF.

About this clonotype: The junction shows a germline mismatch at one end, possibly a read error. The genes are TRBV4-1 and TRBJ2-7; TRBD2 is a possible D gene (5 bases). This CDR3 spans 19 amino acids. Germline assignment: CDR1 MGHRA and CDR2 YSYEKL. The CDR3 bases are TGCGCCAGCATCCAAGATTCCCCCCTGACTAACCGAATAACCTACGAGCAGTACTTC. Protein product: CASIQDSPLTNRITYEQYF.

This clonotype was recorded many times. The rearrangement joins TRBV11-2 to TRBJ2-1; 10 positions agree with TRBD2. Unmatched junction bases numbered 5, after V lost 5 bases and J lost 1 base. The CDR3 length is 16 residues. CDR1 SGHAT and CDR2 FQNNGV come from the germline V gene. The CDR3 spells CASSLQLAGSYNEQFF. In DNA form, the CDR3 reads TGTGCCAGCAGCCTACAACTAGCGGGGTCCTACAATGAGCAGTTCTTC.

As to this clonotype: The junction and the germline gene differ at one end; a read error may be behind it. This chain connects TRBV7-8 to TRBJ2-3; possibly TRBD2 for D (5 bases). Germline lookup yields CDR1 SGHVS and CDR2 FQNEAQ. CDR3 size: 12 residues. CDR3 sequence reads: CAGSLALDTQYF. CDR3 bases: TGTGCCGGCAGCTTAGCGCTCGATACGCAGTATTTT.

Points on this clonotype: With a much larger clone just one base away, this may be a read error. The V call is TRBV6-2 or TRBV6-3, the J call TRBJ2-7, with 10 bases aligning to TRBD2. This CDR3 is 16 amino acids long. Germline-derived CDR1 and CDR2 are MNHEY and SVGEGT. CDR3 bases: TGTGCCAGCAGTTTTACAGCGGGAGGGCACTCCCACGAGCAGTACTTC. This codes for CASSFTAGGHSHEQYF.

This clonotype was recorded only once. With only one base between it and a far larger clone, this is likely a read error. The chain uses TRBV6-5 and TRBJ1-5, with D unclear. V was shortened by 10 bases and J by 6 bases, with 10 bases between the two germline ends. The germline CDR1 and CDR2 sequences are MNHEY and SVGAGI. CDR3 size: 11 residues. Here the CDR3 reads CAISLGQPQHF. The CDR3 DNA follows: TGTGCCATCTCGTTGGGTCAGCCCCAGCATTTT.

This rearrangement joins TRBV11-1 to TRBJ1-1, with a tentative D call TRBD1 (5 bases). The CDR3 sequence is 14 residues long. Trimming took 7 bases from V and 8 from J, leaving 20 bases between them. Germline V gene lookup returns CDR1 SGHAT and CDR2 FQDESV (reference sequence). The CDR3 DNA reads as TGTGCCAGCACCCCTCAGGGCATTAGCACAGAAGCTTTCTTT. Protein: CASTPQGISTEAFF.

This clonotype was recorded once. One end of the junction fails to match germline, which may point to a read error. This chain uses TRBV11-2 with TRBJ2-1; D gene ambiguous. This CDR3 is built from 15 residues. Germline V gives CDR1 SGHAT, CDR2 FQNNGV. The CDR3 reads CVSSFTRGRYNEQFF. CDR3 coding DNA: TGTGTCAGCAGCTTCACCAGAGGAAGGTACAATGAGCAGTTCTTC.